This T cell receptor (beta chain) was captured by sequencing in a study of T cells in Graves' hyperthyroidism and ophthalmopathy. This clonotype was counted many times. The CDR3 contains 18 residues. V was pared by 5 bases and J by 1 base, with 8 bases of the junction left unmatched. The germline CDR1 and CDR2 sequences are SGHNT and YENEEA. The investigators amplified TCR beta CDR3 regions from RNA transcripts. Using the HTBI primer set, a first-round RT-PCR was run on the TCR CDR3. TCRdb re-called the multiplex PCR reads through MiXCR, storing one row per CDR3 protein. Of hundreds of thousands of distinct CDR3 sequences listed, roughly 17% were seen once; the top ten hold more than 15%.

This sequence joins TRBV11-3 and TRBJ2-3; 14 positions match TRBD2. The TCR sequence derives from a woman aged 18-29 years with Graves' hyperthyroidism. Sequencing input: blood. The CDR3 sequence: CASSLRLAGGLRTDTQYF. The CDR3 DNA reads as TGTGCCAGCAGCCTACGACTAGCGGGGGGGTTGCGCACAGATACGCAGTATTTT.